These 8 T cell receptor beta chains were all obtained from the same sample, sequenced in a study of blood T cell repertoires in COVID-19. The method was immunoSEQ multiplex PCR; TCRdb's version includes in-frame clones alone and lacks a portion of them. The data hold some 73,000 clones, with about 79% observed a single time. The sequencing input was peripheral blood. The origin of the receptors is an older woman with acute or convalescent COVID-19.

The chain has TRBV2 and TRBJ1-4; 10 nucleotides align to TRBD1. J lost 4 bases, V lost 6 bases, and 5 bases had no gene match. CDR3 size: 15 residues. CDR1 SNHLY and CDR2 FYNNEI come from the germline V gene. The CDR3 region is CASSPRDRGNEKLFF. CDR3 coding DNA: TGTGCCAGCAGCCCCCGGGACAGGGGTAATGAAAAACTGTTTTTT. The variable domain in full, with the rest retrieved from reference TRBV2 and TRBJ1-4, is EPEVTQTPSHQVTQMGQEVILRCVPISNHLYFYWYRQILGQKVEFLVSFYNNEISEKSEIFDDQFSVERPDGSNFTLKIRSTKLEDSAMYFCASSPRDRGNEKLFFGSGTQLSVL.

This clone appeared once. The chain combines TRBV3-1 (or the pseudogene TRBV3-2) with TRBJ1-6; D is possibly TRBD1 (5 bases). Germline CDR1 is LGHDT and CDR2 is YNNKEL (reference sequence). The V gene lost 5 bases and the J gene lost 10 bases, with 18 bases spanning the gap. The CDR3 loop spans 15 amino acids. The chain's CDR3 is CASSYDIGTGSPLHF. CDR3 DNA sequence: TGTGCCAGCAGCTACGACATCGGGACTGGATCACCCCTCCACTTT.

This clone was seen only a few times. The chain joins TRBV7-8 to TRBJ1-2; TRBD1 is a possible D gene (6 bases). The CDR3 loop spans 13 amino acids. Trimming cost V 3 bases and J 4 bases, with 9 bases left between them. Looked up from germline, CDR1 is SGHVS and CDR2 is FQNEAQ. This CDR3 is CASSLGAIYGYTF. CDR3 bases: TGTGCCAGCAGCTTGGGGGCAATCTATGGCTACACCTTC. Looking up the rest from reference TRBV7-8 and TRBJ1-2 gives the full variable domain: GAGVSQSPRYKVAKRGQDVALRCDPISGHVSLFWYQQALGQGPEFLTYFQNEAQLDKSGLPSDRFFAERPEGSVSTLKIQRTQQEDSAVYLCASSLGAIYGYTFGSGTRLTVV.

The chain carries TRBV12-3 or TRBV12-4 and TRBJ2-5, with TRBD2 matching over 7 bases. J gave up 11 bases and V 5 bases, and 8 bases lay outside the gene matches. The CDR3 runs to 12 residues. CDR3 region: CASSPSTSSQYF. In DNA, the CDR3 is TGTGCCAGCAGTCCCTCGACTAGCTCACAGTACTTC.

The V call is TRBV19, the J call TRBJ1-1, with 9 positions matching TRBD1. This CDR3 comprises 17 residues. Germline V gene lookup returns CDR1 LNHDA and CDR2 SQIVND (reference sequence). Unmatched junction bases numbered 12, after V lost 7 bases and J lost 0 bases. The CDR3 loop reads CASTLQGAGSLNTEAFF. In DNA, the CDR3 is TGTGCCAGTACCCTACAGGGGGCTGGAAGTTTGAACACTGAAGCTTTCTTT.

The chain links TRBV5-1 to TRBJ2-1, with 8 bases fitting TRBD1. The CDR3 has 17 residues. V lost 2 bases to trimming and J lost 0 bases; unmatched junction nucleotides: 7. Germline CDR1 and CDR2: SGHRS and YFSETQ. The CDR3 DNA sequence: TGCGCCAGCAGCTTAGGACCAGGGGGCCTCTCCTACAATGAGCAGTTCTTC. Its translation is CASSLGPGGLSYNEQFF.

This clone was observed a single time. This sequence joins TRBV18 and TRBJ2-1; TRBD2 matches 9 bases. The germline CDR1 and CDR2 sequences are KGHSH and LQKENI. V dropped 0 bases and J dropped 4; count of bases not matched to a gene: 7. This CDR3 is 17 amino acids long. DNA for the CDR3: TGTGCCAGCTCACCACCAATATCTAGCGGGGCTTACAATGAGCAGTTCTTC. It yields the protein CASSPPISSGAYNEQFF.

The V call is TRBV7-9, the J call TRBJ2-5; D may be TRBD1 (6 bases). Germline V gene data show CDR1 as SEHNR and CDR2 as FQNEAQ (reference sequence). V was shortened by 1 base and J by 6 bases, with 9 bases between the two germline ends. The CDR3 sequence is 13 residues long. CDR3 protein: CASSLGQAQTQYF. CDR3 bases: TGTGCCAGCAGCTTAGGACAGGCTCAGACCCAGTACTTC.